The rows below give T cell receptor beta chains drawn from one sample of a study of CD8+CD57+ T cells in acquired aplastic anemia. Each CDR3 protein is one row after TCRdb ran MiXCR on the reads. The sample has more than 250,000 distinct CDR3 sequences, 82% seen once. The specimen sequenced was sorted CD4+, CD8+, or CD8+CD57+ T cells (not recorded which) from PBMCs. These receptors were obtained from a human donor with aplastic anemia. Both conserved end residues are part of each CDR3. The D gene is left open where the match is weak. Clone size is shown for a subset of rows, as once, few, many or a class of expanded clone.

CASSSRISYEQYF TGTGCCAGCAGCTCCCGGATCTCCTACGAGCAGTACTTC . few TRBV7-8 13 TRBJ2-7
CASSLELRANTQAFF TGTGCCAGCAGCTTAGAGCTGAGAGCAAACACGCAAGCTTTCTTT . . TRBV9 15 TRBJ1-1
CASSDRGLAFF TGTGCCAGCAGTGACAGGGGGTTAGCTTTCTTT TRBD1 . TRBV2 11 TRBJ1-1
CASSPGQSSYEQYF TGTGCCAGCAGCCCCGGACAGAGCTCCTACGAGCAGTACTTC . many TRBV5-5 14 TRBJ2-7
CTSSLVLTGNTEAFF TGTACCAGCAGCTTAGTTCTGACTGGCAACACTGAAGCTTTCTTT . . TRBV7-2 15 TRBJ1-1
CASSDTGPGADTQYF TGTGCCAGCAGTGATACTGGGCCCGGGGCAGATACGCAGTATTTT . . TRBV6-1 15 TRBJ2-3
CASSPKGGEAVFPLHF TGTGCCAGCAGTCCGAAGGGGGGTGAAGCTGTGTTTCCCCTCCACTTT . . TRBV27 16 TRBJ1-6
CASSLTGGGYSKDQFF TGTGCCAGCAGCTTAACGGGAGGGGGGTACTCCAAGGATCAGTTCTTC TRBD2 . TRBV7-2 16 TRBJ2-1
CASSSPGGKVGSAKNIQYF TGTGCCAGCAGCTCCCCCGGGGGCAAAGTTGGTTCGGCCAAAAACATTCAGTACTTC . . TRBV7-9 19 TRBJ2-4
CATSLEAGTYEQYF TGTGCCACCAGTTTAGAGGCAGGGACCTACGAGCAGTACTTC . . TRBV12-3/TRBV12-4 14 TRBJ2-7